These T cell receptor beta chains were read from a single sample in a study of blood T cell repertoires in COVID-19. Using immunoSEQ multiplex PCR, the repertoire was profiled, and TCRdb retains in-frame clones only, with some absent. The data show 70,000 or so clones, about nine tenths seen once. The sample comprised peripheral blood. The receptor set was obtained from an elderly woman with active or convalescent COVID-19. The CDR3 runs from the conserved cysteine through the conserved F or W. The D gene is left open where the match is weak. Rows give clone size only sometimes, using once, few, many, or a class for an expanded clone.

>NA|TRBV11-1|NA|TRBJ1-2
CASSPRDIGSNYGYTF
TGTGCCAGCAGCCCAAGAGACATTGGGTCCAACTATGGCTACACCTTC
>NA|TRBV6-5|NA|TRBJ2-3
CASLQESTDTQYF
TGTGCCAGCCTACAGGAGAGCACAGATACGCAGTATTTT
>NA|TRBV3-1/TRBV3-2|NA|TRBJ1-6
CASSQEQGTHSPLHF
TGTGCCAGCAGCCAAGAGCAGGGGACCCATTCACCCCTCCACTTT
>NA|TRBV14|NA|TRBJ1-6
CASSLIAMSGSGSPLHF
TGTGCCAGCAGCCTCATAGCCATGTCAGGGTCTGGTTCACCCCTCCACTTT
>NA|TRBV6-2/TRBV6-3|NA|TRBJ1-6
CASSYNFNRLHF
TGTGCCAGCAGTTACAATTTTAACAGACTCCACTTT
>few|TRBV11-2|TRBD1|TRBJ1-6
CASSPRTGDNSPLHF
TGTGCCAGCAGCCCCAGGACAGGGGATAATTCACCCCTCCACTTT
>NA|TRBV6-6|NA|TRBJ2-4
CASSYLDRSDIQYF
TGTGCCAGCAGTTACCTCGACAGGTCGGACATTCAGTACTTC
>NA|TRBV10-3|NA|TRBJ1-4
CAISDGVRANEKLFF
TGTGCCATCAGTGACGGGGTTAGGGCTAATGAAAAACTGTTTTTT
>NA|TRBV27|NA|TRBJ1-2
CASTGSSGGTGSPLDGYTF
TGTGCCAGCACAGGTTCATCCGGCGGTACAGGCTCCCCTCTTGATGGCTACACCTTC
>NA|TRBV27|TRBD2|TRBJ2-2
CASSLAGGTGELFF
TGTGCCAGCAGTTTGGCGGGAGGCACCGGGGAGCTGTTTTTT
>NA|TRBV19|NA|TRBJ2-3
CASRTSRTDTQYF
TGTGCCAGCCGGACTTCTCGCACAGATACGCAGTATTTT
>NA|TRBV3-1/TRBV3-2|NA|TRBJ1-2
CASSLRGPYGYTF
TGTGCCAGCAGCCTCCGGGGTCCCTATGGCTACACCTTC
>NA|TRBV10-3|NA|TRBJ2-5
CAITLGQGETQYF
TGTGCCATCACCTTGGGCCAGGGCGAGACCCAGTACTTC
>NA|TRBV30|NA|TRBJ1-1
CAWSVGQASTEAFF
TGTGCCTGGAGTGTGGGCCAGGCAAGCACTGAAGCTTTCTTT
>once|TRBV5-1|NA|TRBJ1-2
CASSFDSVGYTF
TGCGCCAGCAGCTTCGACAGCGTGGGCTACACCTTC
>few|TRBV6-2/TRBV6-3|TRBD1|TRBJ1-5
CASSYPSSPQGTNQPQHF
TGTGCCAGCAGTTATCCCTCCTCCCCACAGGGGACTAATCAGCCCCAGCATTTT
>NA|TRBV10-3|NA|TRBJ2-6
CAAGGAGLSGANVLTF
TGTGCCGCCGGGGGTGCGGGTCTCTCTGGGGCCAACGTCCTGACTTTC
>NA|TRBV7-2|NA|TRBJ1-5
CASSLMAGYSNQPQHF
TGTGCCAGCAGCTTAATGGCGGGCTATAGCAATCAGCCCCAGCATTTT
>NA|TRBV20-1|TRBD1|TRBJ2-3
CSASTRQGPADTQYF
TGCAGTGCTAGTACAAGACAGGGGCCTGCAGATACGCAGTATTTT
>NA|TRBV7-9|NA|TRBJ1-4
CASSFPQTSRELLFF
TGTGCCAGCAGCTTCCCCCAGACTAGCAGGGAATTACTGTTTTTT
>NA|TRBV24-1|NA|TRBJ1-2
CATSDPTVNYGYTF
TGTGCCACCAGTGACCCGACAGTAAACTATGGCTACACCTTC
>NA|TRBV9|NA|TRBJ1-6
CASSVGGFKTPLHF
TGTGCCAGCAGCGTAGGAGGGTTCAAGACACCCCTCCACTTT
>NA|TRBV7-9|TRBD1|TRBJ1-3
CASSLQGVSGNTIYF
TGTGCCAGCAGCTTACAGGGGGTCTCTGGAAACACCATATATTTT
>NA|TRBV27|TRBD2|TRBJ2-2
CASSPGGDTGELFF
TGTGCCAGCAGCCCCGGGGGGGACACCGGGGAGCTGTTTTTT
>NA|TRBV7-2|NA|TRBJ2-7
CASSLMGGQILYEQYF
TGTGCCAGCAGCTTAATGGGGGGACAGATCCTCTACGAGCAGTACTTC
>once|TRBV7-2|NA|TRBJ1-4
CASSLSGDNEKLFF
TGTGCCAGCAGCTTATCCGGGGATAATGAAAAACTGTTTTTT
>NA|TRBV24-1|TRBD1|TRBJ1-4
CATSDPGTGEEKLFF
TGTGCCACCAGTGATCCCGGGACAGGGGAAGAAAAACTGTTTTTT
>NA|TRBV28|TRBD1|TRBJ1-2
CASSLLDRGVVDYGYTF
TGTGCCAGCAGTTTATTGGACAGGGGGGTTGTAGACTATGGCTACACCTTC
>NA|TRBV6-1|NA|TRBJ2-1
CASSEFGKQFF
TGTGCCAGCAGTGAATTCGGTAAGCAGTTCTTC
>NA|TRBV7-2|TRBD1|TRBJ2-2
CASSLMLPGQGMAGELFF
TGTGCCAGCAGCTTAATGTTGCCGGGACAGGGGATGGCCGGGGAGCTGTTTTTT
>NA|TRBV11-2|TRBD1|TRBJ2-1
CASTPGQNYNEQFF
TGTGCCAGCACCCCGGGACAGAATTACAATGAGCAGTTCTTC
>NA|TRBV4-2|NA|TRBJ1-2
CASSLQSLGHLSGYTF
TGTGCCAGCAGCCTTCAGAGCCTCGGACACCTGTCTGGCTACACCTTC
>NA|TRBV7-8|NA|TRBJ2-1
CASSPGHNEQFF
TGTGCCAGCAGCCCTGGGCACAATGAGCAGTTCTTC
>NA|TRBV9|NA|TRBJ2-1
CASSQKGLPSYNEQFF
TGTGCCAGCAGCCAGAAGGGACTCCCCTCCTACAATGAGCAGTTCTTC
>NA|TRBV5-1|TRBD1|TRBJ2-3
CASSLPRDRGGRGPRTDTQYF
TGCGCCAGCAGCTTGCCCCGGGACAGGGGCGGACGGGGGCCCCGCACAGATACGCAGTATTTT
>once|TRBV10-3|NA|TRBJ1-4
CAISETVDEKLFF
TGTGCCATCAGTGAAACAGTGGATGAAAAACTGTTTTTT
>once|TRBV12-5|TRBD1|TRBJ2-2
CASGLGQGVTGELFF
TGTGCTAGTGGCCTCGGACAGGGGGTTACCGGGGAGCTGTTTTTT
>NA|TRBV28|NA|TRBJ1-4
CASSLLPGSGEKLFF
TGTGCCAGCAGCCTACTCCCGGGTTCGGGTGAAAAACTGTTTTTT
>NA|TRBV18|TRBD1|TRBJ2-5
CASRFTGGAPETQYF
TGTGCCAGTCGTTTCACAGGGGGCGCCCCGGAGACCCAGTACTTC
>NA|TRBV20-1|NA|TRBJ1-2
CSASTSGGHGYTF
TGCAGTGCTAGTACTTCCGGGGGGCATGGCTACACCTTC
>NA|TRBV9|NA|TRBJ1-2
CASSVGQTNYGYTF
TGTGCCAGCAGCGTCGGACAGACTAACTATGGCTACACCTTC
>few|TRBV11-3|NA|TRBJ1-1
CARQKTGRGGTEAFF
TGTGCCAGACAAAAGACGGGAAGAGGCGGCACTGAAGCTTTCTTT
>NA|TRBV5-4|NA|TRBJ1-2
CASSPARGGYTF
TGTGCCAGCAGCCCCGCCCGCGGGGGCTACACCTTC